This TCR beta chain was recorded in a study of blood T cell repertoires in COVID-19. About the research overall: Specimens from acute and convalescent COVID-19 originated in the United States, Italy and Spain.

The trim removed 2 bases at V and 0 bases at J, leaving 2 bases unmatched. The length of the CDR3 is 17 residues. Germline CDR1 is KGHSH and CDR2 is LQKENI. In the authors' workflow: Reference gene primer amplification in the assay estimated nucleated cell counts. The data were produced by immunoSEQ multiplex PCR, yet TCRdb's version contains in-frame clones alone and is incomplete. The D gene and trimming were derived from the DNA, and the V and J assignments and clone size from that table. Of 55,000 or so clones listed, roughly 90% are singletons. The source material was peripheral blood. This chain links TRBV18 with TRBJ2-3; TRBD2 matches at 13 bases. This sequence was found in a man between 60 and 75 years old with active COVID-19. The CDR3 protein is CASSPRLAGGSTDTQYF. In DNA, the CDR3 is TGTGCCAGCTCACCAAGACTAGCGGGAGGAAGCACAGATACGCAGTATTTT.